These T cell receptor beta chains were read from a single sample in a study of T cell changes during pregnancy in multiple sclerosis. Sequencing was performed with immunoSEQ multiplex PCR; in TCRdb, only in-frame clones are kept and a portion is missing. The data contain some 14,000 clones, 75% to 90% of them singletons. Material: CD8+ T cells from peripheral blood mononuclear cells, obtained after pregnancy. Source of these receptors: a female donor in good health, enrolled as a control in a pregnancy study. Both conserved end residues are part of each CDR3. A D gene is named only where the DNA matches it firmly. A clone size is listed for some rows: how often the clone was seen (once, few, many), or a class if it is expanded.

clone_size	d_call	v_call	j_call	cdr3_aa	cdr3_nt
.	.	TRBV11-2	TRBJ2-7	CASNMQGSGEQYF	TGTGCCAGCAACATGCAGGGGTCGGGCGAGCAGTACTTC
.	.	TRBV19	TRBJ2-1	CASSIAAGGGSEQFF	TGTGCCAGTAGTATAGCGGCAGGGGGAGGTAGTGAGCAGTTCTTC
few	TRBD1	TRBV5-1	TRBJ2-2	CASSSDRSELLNTGELFF	TGCGCCAGCAGCTCGGACAGGTCCGAACTTTTGAACACCGGGGAGCTGTTTTTT
.	TRBD1	TRBV9	TRBJ2-3	CASSVDLGDRARYTQYF	TGTGCCAGCAGCGTAGACCTGGGGGACAGGGCACGATATACGCAGTATTTT
.	TRBD2	TRBV9	TRBJ2-1	CASSVSAGMANNEQFF	TGTGCCAGCAGCGTCTCAGCGGGGATGGCTAACAATGAGCAGTTCTTC
.	TRBD1	TRBV7-2	TRBJ2-7	CASSTYRGLKNYEQYF	TGTGCCAGCAGCACCTACAGGGGGCTTAAGAACTACGAGCAGTACTTC
.	TRBD1	TRBV29-1	TRBJ2-1	CSVAGTGEWNEQFF	TGCAGCGTTGCCGGGACAGGGGAGTGGAATGAGCAGTTCTTC
few	TRBD2	TRBV7-3	TRBJ2-1	CASSPLGRTSGNYEQFF	TGTGCCAGCAGCCCCCTGGGTAGGACTAGCGGGAACTATGAGCAGTTCTTC
.	.	TRBV7-8	TRBJ1-4	CASSLTGLPNEKLFF	TGTGCCAGCAGCTTAACTGGTTTGCCTAATGAAAAACTGTTTTTT
.	.	TRBV5-5	TRBJ2-3	CASSLSQLLYYTDTQYF	TGTGCCAGCAGCTTGAGCCAACTCCTATACTACACAGATACGCAGTATTTT
.	TRBD2	TRBV19	TRBJ2-1	CASSIGAGDNEQFF	TGTGCCAGTAGTATTGGAGCGGGAGACAATGAGCAGTTCTTC
.	TRBD2	TRBV6-5	TRBJ2-1	CASSPSGGAYNEQFF	TGTGCCAGCAGCCCGAGCGGGGGGGCCTACAATGAGCAGTTCTTC
.	TRBD1	TRBV7-3	TRBJ2-1	CASSLSGTAYNEQFF	TGTGCCAGCAGCTTATCCGGGACAGCTTACAATGAGCAGTTCTTC
.	.	TRBV7-9	TRBJ2-7	CASSPVGRSYEQYF	TGTGCCAGCAGCCCGGTCGGGAGATCCTACGAGCAGTACTTC
.	TRBD2	TRBV7-9	TRBJ2-5	CASSTPLAGGQETQYF	TGTGCCAGCAGCACCCCACTAGCGGGGGGCCAAGAGACCCAGTACTTC
once	.	TRBV6-5	TRBJ2-7	CASRGASYEQYF	TGTGCCAGCAGGGGGGCATCCTACGAGCAGTACTTC
.	.	TRBV5-6	TRBJ2-7	CASSTGSTREQYF	TGTGCCAGCAGCACAGGATCTACTCGGGAGCAGTACTTC
.	TRBD1	TRBV19	TRBJ1-1	CASSIPPRTGNTEAFF	TGTGCCAGTAGTATACCCCCAAGGACAGGGAACACTGAAGCTTTCTTT
.	.	TRBV19	TRBJ1-6	CASSSQGYNSPLHF	TGTGCCAGTAGTAGTCAGGGATATAATTCACCCCTCCACTTT
.	TRBD2	TRBV4-1	TRBJ2-1	CASSLSGNEQFF	TGCGCCAGCAGCCTTAGCGGGAATGAGCAGTTCTTC
.	TRBD2	TRBV6-1	TRBJ2-5	CASSSGGAQYF	TGTGCCAGCAGTTCGGGGGGGGCCCAGTACTTC
.	TRBD2	TRBV27	TRBJ2-3	CATATSRDTQYF	TGTGCCACCGCGACTAGCAGAGATACGCAGTATTTT
.	TRBD2	TRBV6-1	TRBJ2-5	CASSELGGGQETQYF	TGTGCCAGCAGTGAATTGGGGGGGGGACAAGAGACCCAGTACTTC
.	.	TRBV13	TRBJ1-6	CASSLSPGNHNSPLHF	TGTGCCAGCAGCTTAAGTCCAGGGAACCATAATTCACCCCTCCACTTT
.	.	TRBV6-5	TRBJ1-4	CASSSPRQNPEKLFF	TGTGCCAGCAGTTCCCCTCGACAAAACCCCGAAAAACTGTTTTTT
.	TRBD2	TRBV6-1	TRBJ2-7	CASSELAEGAYEQYF	TGTGCCAGCAGTGAGCTAGCGGAGGGAGCCTACGAGCAGTACTTC
.	TRBD2	TRBV4-2	TRBJ2-7	CASSQEASGAYEQYF	TGTGCCAGCAGCCAAGAGGCTAGCGGAGCCTACGAGCAGTACTTC
.	TRBD1	TRBV4-1	TRBJ2-2	CASSGPKDRDINTGELFF	TGCGCCAGCAGCGGGCCGAAGGACAGGGACATAAACACCGGGGAGCTGTTTTTT
.	.	TRBV5-6	TRBJ1-1	CASSPASGAVEAFF	TGTGCCAGCAGTCCCGCCTCAGGGGCTGTTGAAGCTTTCTTT
.	TRBD1	TRBV4-3	TRBJ2-2	CASSRLTGTAGELFF	TGCGCCAGCAGCCGCTTGACAGGGACGGCCGGGGAGCTGTTTTTT
.	.	TRBV6-1	TRBJ2-5	CASSEGAGDQETQYF	TGTGCCAGCAGTGAAGGGGCAGGGGACCAAGAGACCCAGTACTTC
.	TRBD1	TRBV28	TRBJ2-3	CASSQTGGRPDTQYF	TGTGCCAGCAGTCAGACAGGGGGTAGGCCAGATACGCAGTATTTT
.	.	TRBV29-1	TRBJ1-1	CSSSYGGEAFF	TGCAGTTCCAGTTATGGTGGTGAAGCTTTCTTT
.	TRBD2	TRBV28	TRBJ2-2	CASRPPAGAGELFF	TGTGCCAGCAGACCCCCAGCGGGAGCCGGGGAGCTGTTTTTT
.	.	TRBV10-3	TRBJ2-1	CAISDPAVGNEQFF	TGTGCCATCAGTGATCCAGCGGTGGGCAATGAGCAGTTCTTC
.	.	TRBV21-1	TRBJ2-7	CASSKGPVVVAGGPTVYEQYF	TGTGCCAGCAGCAAAGGGCCCGTGGTAGTAGCGGGAGGACCTACAGTCTACGAGCAGTACTTC
once	.	TRBV7-3	TRBJ2-3	CASSLSLDGPFTDTQYF	TGTGCCAGCAGCTTATCGCTAGACGGTCCGTTCACAGATACGCAGTATTTT